Listed below are T cell receptor beta chains from one sample, sequenced in a study of cytomegalovirus exposure and HLA in healthy donors. The repertoire was sequenced with immunoSEQ multiplex PCR; TCRdb's copy has only in-frame clones and lacks some. The sample carries approximately 100,000 clones, roughly 80% recorded once. The specimen was PBMCs. These receptors were taken from a female donor in good health and CMV-seronegative. Each CDR3 is given with its conserved first and last residue. D genes are given only for firm matches. Clone size, where shown, is once, few, many, or a class for clones that have expanded.

TRBJ2-7	.	TRBV7-9	TRBD1	TGTGCCAGCAGCGGACCGGGACAGGGGCTTACCCGCTCCTACGAGCAGTACTTC	CASSGPGQGLTRSYEQYF
TRBJ1-4	.	TRBV7-2	TRBD1	TGTGCCAGCAGCCTTCGACAGGGCACTGAAAAACTGTTTTTT	CASSLRQGTEKLFF
TRBJ2-3	few	TRBV6-4	TRBD2	TGTGCCAGCAGTGACAGCGGGGGGGCCACAGATACGCAGTATTTT	CASSDSGGATDTQYF
TRBJ2-7	.	TRBV7-2	TRBD2	TGTGCCAGCAGACTAGTGACATCTAGCGGGGCCTACGAGCAGTACTTC	CASRLVTSSGAYEQYF
TRBJ2-7	.	TRBV5-6	TRBD1	TGTGCCAGCAGCACAGGGACAGCTTCTACCTACGAGCAGTACTTC	CASSTGTASTYEQYF
TRBJ2-1	once	TRBV7-2	.	TGTGCCAGCAGCCTCCCGGGGGCCTACAATGAGCAGTTCTTC	CASSLPGAYNEQFF
TRBJ1-5	.	TRBV27	.	TGTGCCAACCTTCACTTAAGCGTGCAGCCCCAGCATTTT	CANLHLSVQPQHF
TRBJ2-7	.	TRBV5-1	.	TGCGCCAGCAGCTTGAGACAGGCCACGAGCGAGCAGTACTTC	CASSLRQATSEQYF
TRBJ2-7	.	TRBV2	.	TGTGCCAGCAGTGAACGCTACGAGCAGTACTTC	CASSERYEQYF
TRBJ2-1	.	TRBV2	.	TGTGCCAGCAGTGAAAATTCGGGCGGGCGGGAAAATGAGCAGTTCTTC	CASSENSGGRENEQFF
TRBJ1-1	.	TRBV5-4	TRBD1	TGTGCCAGCAGCTTGGGGACAGGGATGGGGAACACTGAAGCTTTCTTT	CASSLGTGMGNTEAFF
TRBJ1-2	.	TRBV2	.	TGTGCCAGCTACCCAGCATGGGGGGGCTGGTATGGCTACACCTTC	CASYPAWGGWYGYTF
TRBJ1-4	few	TRBV6-5	.	TGTGCCAGCAGTTACAGAGGGACTAATGAAAAACTGTTTTTT	CASSYRGTNEKLFF
TRBJ2-7	.	TRBV5-1	TRBD2	TGCGCCAGCAGCTTGGCCCCCCTAGCGGGGGGGCCAAAGCAAGAGCAGTACTTC	CASSLAPLAGGPKQEQYF
TRBJ2-7	.	TRBV10-3	.	TGTGCCAGTACAGGATCCCTTACCTACGAGCAGTACTTC	CASTGSLTYEQYF
TRBJ2-5	.	TRBV13	.	TGTGCCAGCAGCTCGAGCGGTCAGGTAAAGACCCAGTACTTC	CASSSSGQVKTQYF
TRBJ2-2	.	TRBV7-8	TRBD1	TGTGCCAGCAGCCCGAACGACAGGGTTATCCACGGGGAGCTGTTTTTT	CASSPNDRVIHGELFF
TRBJ1-2	.	TRBV11-2	.	TGTGCCAGCAGCTTAGAGGCAGGGCCGGGTGGCTACACCTTC	CASSLEAGPGGYTF
TRBJ2-1	.	TRBV12-5	.	TGTGCTAGTGGTTCCGGGACTCTGTTCTTC	CASGSGTLFF
TRBJ1-1	.	TRBV27	.	TGTGCCAGCAGTGCCCAGACAGGTAATGAAGCTTTCTTT	CASSAQTGNEAFF
TRBJ2-7	.	TRBV9	.	TGTGCCAGCAGCGTAGGGAGGACGGTATCCGCCGAGCAGTACTTC	CASSVGRTVSAEQYF
TRBJ1-2	.	TRBV28	.	TGTGCCAGCAGTCCCCCGGGTAGGGAGATATATGGCTACACCTTC	CASSPPGREIYGYTF
TRBJ2-7	.	TRBV7-2	TRBD2	TGTGCCAGCAGCCCGACTAGCGGGGGTTACGAGCAGTACTTC	CASSPTSGGYEQYF
TRBJ2-5	.	TRBV5-8	TRBD1	TGTGCCAGCAGCGACGGACAGGGGCTGCGAGAGACCCAGTACTTC	CASSDGQGLRETQYF
TRBJ1-2	once	TRBV5-1	.	TGCGCCAGCAGCCCCTGGACAGTCTATGGCTACACCTTC	CASSPWTVYGYTF
TRBJ1-6	.	TRBV5-4	TRBD1	TGTGCCAGCAGCCCCCAGGGGGCTGGTTCACCCCTCCACTTT	CASSPQGAGSPLHF
TRBJ2-1	.	TRBV10-1	.	TGCGCCAGCAGTGAGTCTGTAGTCCGCTCCTACAATGAGCAGTTCTTC	CASSESVVRSYNEQFF
TRBJ2-7	.	TRBV7-9	.	TGTGCCAGCAGCTCCTCTCGTACAGGGTCCTACGAGCAGTACTTC	CASSSSRTGSYEQYF
TRBJ1-1	few	TRBV4-3	.	TGCGCCAGCAGCCGACAGATTAACACTGAAGCTTTCTTT	CASSRQINTEAFF
TRBJ1-6	.	TRBV14	.	TGTGCCAGCAGCCTCGTTCAGGGAAATTCACCCCTCCACTTT	CASSLVQGNSPLHF
TRBJ1-1	.	TRBV9	.	TGTGCCAGCAGCCCCCGGCGTGCGGGAGCTGAAGCTTTCTTT	CASSPRRAGAEAFF
TRBJ2-5	once	TRBV2	TRBD2	TGTGCCAGCAGGGAACGGACTAGCGGGGGGTTAGGGACCCAGTACTTC	CASRERTSGGLGTQYF
TRBJ1-1	.	TRBV2	.	TGTGCCAGTAAGTTCGCAGGTGCTATGAACACTGAAGCTTTCTTT	CASKFAGAMNTEAFF
TRBJ1-1	.	TRBV7-9	.	TGTGCCAGCAGCTCCCCAGGTGGCAGGGGCACCACTGAAGCTTTCTTT	CASSSPGGRGTTEAFF
TRBJ2-1	.	TRBV6-1	TRBD2	TGTGCCAGCAGTGCACCACCTAGCGGGCGGCGGGAGTTCTTC	CASSAPPSGRREFF
TRBJ2-7	.	TRBV29-1	TRBD2	TGCAGCGCGCGGCGGGGGGGCGACTCCTACGAGCAGTACTTC	CSARRGGDSYEQYF
TRBJ2-4	.	TRBV7-2	TRBD2	TGTGCCAGCAGCTCCCCGGGGGGGCTTGGAGCCAAAAACATTCAGTACTTC	CASSSPGGLGAKNIQYF
TRBJ2-7	.	TRBV9	.	TGTGCCAGCAGCCCCGCCGAACAGGGCTCCTACGGGCAGTACTTC	CASSPAEQGSYGQYF
TRBJ1-1	.	TRBV30	TRBD1	TGTGCCTGGAGACAGGGGTTGATCGCTGAAGCTTTCTTT	CAWRQGLIAEAFF
TRBJ2-1	.	TRBV2	.	TGTGCCAGCAGTGGCCCTGAAACCCTAGAACTTAGGGGGAATGAGCAGTTCTTC	CASSGPETLELRGNEQFF